Detailed here is one TCR beta chain. Sequencing was performed with immunoSEQ multiplex PCR; in TCRdb, only in-frame clones are kept and a portion is missing. This table has 120,000 to 150,000 clones, about four fifths appearing once. This record comes from a study of blood T cell repertoires in COVID-19. Study overall: Samples of COVID-19 (acute and convalescent) were obtained from the United States, Italy and Spain. From T cells, B-cell-depleted T cells, or PBMCs came the material, which was cDNA or gDNA.

The CDR3 sequence is 14 residues long. Per the germline V gene, CDR1 is MNHNY and CDR2 is SVGAGI (reference sequence). The junction had 8 bases not matched to a gene; V was cut back by 6 bases and J by 5 bases. Sequences were obtained from peripheral blood. The receptor comes from a human donor in a cohort sampled during active COVID-19. V and J are TRBV6-6 and TRBJ2-7; 9 positions agree with TRBD2. Written as DNA, the CDR3 is TGTGCCAGCAGCAACCCAGCGGGGGGCGACGAGCAGTACTTC. Protein: CASSNPAGGDEQYF.